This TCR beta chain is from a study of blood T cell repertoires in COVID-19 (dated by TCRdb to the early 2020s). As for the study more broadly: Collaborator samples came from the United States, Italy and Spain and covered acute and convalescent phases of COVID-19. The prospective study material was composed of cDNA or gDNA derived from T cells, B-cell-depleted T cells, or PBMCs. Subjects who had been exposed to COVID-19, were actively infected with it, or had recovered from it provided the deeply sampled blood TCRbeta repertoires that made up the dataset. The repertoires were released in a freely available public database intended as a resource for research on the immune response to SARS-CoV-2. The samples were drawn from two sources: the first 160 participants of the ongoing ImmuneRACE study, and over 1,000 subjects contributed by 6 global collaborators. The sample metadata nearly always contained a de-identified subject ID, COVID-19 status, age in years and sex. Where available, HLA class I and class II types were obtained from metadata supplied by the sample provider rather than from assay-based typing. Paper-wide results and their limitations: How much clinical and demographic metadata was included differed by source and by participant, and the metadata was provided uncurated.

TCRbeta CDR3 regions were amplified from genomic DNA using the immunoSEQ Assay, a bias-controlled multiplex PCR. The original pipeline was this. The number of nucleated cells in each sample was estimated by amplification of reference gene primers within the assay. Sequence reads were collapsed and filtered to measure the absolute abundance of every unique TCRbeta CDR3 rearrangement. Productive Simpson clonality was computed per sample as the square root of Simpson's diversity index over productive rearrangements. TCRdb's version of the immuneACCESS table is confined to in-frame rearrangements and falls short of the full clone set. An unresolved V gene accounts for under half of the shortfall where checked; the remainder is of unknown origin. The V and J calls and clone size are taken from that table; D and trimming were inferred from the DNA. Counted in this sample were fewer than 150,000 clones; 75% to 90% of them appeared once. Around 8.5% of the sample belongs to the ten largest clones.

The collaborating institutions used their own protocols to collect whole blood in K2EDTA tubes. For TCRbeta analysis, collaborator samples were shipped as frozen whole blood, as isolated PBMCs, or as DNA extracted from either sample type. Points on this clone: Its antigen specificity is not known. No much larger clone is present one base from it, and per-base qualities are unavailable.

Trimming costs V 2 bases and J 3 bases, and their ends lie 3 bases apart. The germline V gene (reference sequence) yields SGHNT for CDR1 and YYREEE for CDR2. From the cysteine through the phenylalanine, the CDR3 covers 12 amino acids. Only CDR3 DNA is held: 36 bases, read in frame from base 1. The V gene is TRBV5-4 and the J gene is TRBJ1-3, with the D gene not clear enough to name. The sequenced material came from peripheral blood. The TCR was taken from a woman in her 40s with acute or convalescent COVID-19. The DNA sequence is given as TGTGCCAGCAGCTTTAGTGGAAACACCATATATTTT. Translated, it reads CASSFSGNTIYF.